This T cell receptor (beta chain) was obtained from a study of blood T cell repertoires in COVID-19. Study as a whole: PBMCs, B-cell-depleted T cells, or T cells provided the cDNA or gDNA that made up the material.

Sequencing was performed with immunoSEQ multiplex PCR; in TCRdb, only in-frame clones are kept and a portion is missing. The sample lists roughly 88,000 clones; around 67% were seen once. With 5 bases removed from V and 2 bases from J, the gap between germline ends came to 13 bases. Per the germline V gene, CDR1 is SGHVS and CDR2 is FQNEAQ. The CDR3 sequence is 16 residues long. In its sample, this clone was seen a few times. This clonotype was sampled from an older woman in a cohort sampled during active or convalescent COVID-19. This rearrangement joins TRBV7-8 to TRBJ2-6; TRBD2 might be the D (6 bases). Sequencing used peripheral blood. The CDR3 bases are TGTGCCAGCAGCGCCCTTCGGGGGACTGGGGCCAACGTCCTGACTTTC. It yields the protein CASSALRGTGANVLTF.